This passage covers 19 T cell receptor beta chains from one sample sequenced in a study of response to subunit inactivated influenza vaccine. TCRdb passed the RT-PCR reads through MiXCR, listing each CDR3 protein once. The sample includes under 550,000 distinct CDR3 sequences, 6.5% to 8% seen only once; the top ten take about 12%. This sample comprised PBMCs from blood, obtained less than 30 months after vaccination. Receptor source: a man in his fifties or sixties who received an inactivated influenza vaccine.

This clonotype was picked up a small number of times. The V and J genes are TRBV5-4 and TRBJ1-1, with D tentatively TRBD1 (5 bases). The germline CDR1 and CDR2 sequences are SGHNT and YYREEE (reference sequence). Deletions cut 4 bases from V and 4 bases from J, with 17 bases between. The CDR3 spans 15 residues. CDR3 sequence (DNA): TGTGCCAGCAGCCCGCAAGCCGACAGCCCCACTGAAGCTTTCTTT. Translated, it gives CASSPQADSPTEAFF.

The chain recombines TRBV18 with TRBJ2-2; 10 bases fit TRBD1. The CDR3 totals 16 residues. Germline loops: CDR1 KGHSH, CDR2 LQKENI. Trimming cost V 3 bases and J 6 bases; bases outside gene matches: 7. CDR3: CASSPLDRGLPGELFF. DNA for the CDR3: TGTGCCAGCTCACCCCTTGACAGGGGGCTGCCCGGGGAGCTGTTTTTT. The full variable domain, in which reference TRBV18 and TRBJ2-2 provide the parts outside the CDR3, is NAGVMQNPRHLVRRRGQEARLRCSPMKGHSHVYWYRQLPEEGLKFMVYLQKENIIDESGMPKERFSAEFPKEGPSILRIQQVVRGDSAAYFCASSPLDRGLPGELFFGEGSRLTVL.

The sample holds many counts of this clonotype. CDR3 protein: CASSVEGRSLDGYTF. The CDR3 region has the DNA TGTGCCAGCAGCGTAGAGGGACGGAGCCTGGATGGCTACACCTTC. The V gene is TRBV9, the J gene TRBJ1-2; D possibly corresponds to TRBD1 (5 bases). This CDR3 contains 15 residues. Germline assignment: CDR1 SGDLS and CDR2 YYNGEE. V was cut by 0 bases and J by 6 bases, with 15 bases left in between.

This clonotype has at least ten counts. The rearrangement links TRBV12-3 or TRBV12-4 to TRBJ1-2; 7 bases are a match to TRBD1. There are 15 residues in the CDR3. V was clipped by 5 bases and J by 3 bases; unmatched bases: 9. This chain's CDR3 is CASSRQGGPYYGYTF. The CDR3 bases are TGTGCCAGCAGTCGACAGGGAGGCCCTTACTATGGCTACACCTTC.

This clonotype was seen many times. The chain links TRBV4-2 to TRBJ2-7; the D gene is possibly TRBD2 (5 bases). V gave up 3 bases and J gave up 0 bases, with 9 bases separating them. Per germline, CDR1 LGHNA and CDR2 YNFKEQ. This CDR3 is built from 14 residues. This chain's CDR3 is CASSQGASSYEQYF. The CDR3 nucleotides are TGTGCCAGCAGCCAGGGAGCTAGCTCCTACGAGCAGTACTTC.

The chain couples TRBV7-9 to TRBJ2-1, with D unresolved. CDR1 and CDR2 (germline): SEHNR, FQNEAQ (reference sequence). CDR3 size: 15 residues. Deletions cut 1 base from V and 2 bases from J, with 9 bases between. The CDR3 region has the DNA TGTGCCAGCAGCTTAGTCGGCCAGGCCTACAATGAGCAGTTCTTC. Translating gives CASSLVGQAYNEQFF. Full variable domain (rest looked up from reference TRBV7-9 and TRBJ2-1): DTGVSQNPRHKITKRGQNVTFRCDPISEHNRLYWYRQTLGQGPEFLTYFQNEAQLEKSRLLSDRFSAERPKGSFSTLEIQRTEQGDSAMYLCASSLVGQAYNEQFFGPGTRLTVL.

The chain links TRBV12-3 or TRBV12-4 to TRBJ2-7; D tentatively reads TRBD1 or TRBD2 (5 bases each). The CDR3 has 15 amino acids. The V end lost 5 bases, the J end lost 6 bases, and 20 bases lay between the germline ends. CDR3 amino acids: CASSQYRGRGSEQYF. As DNA, the CDR3 is TGTGCCAGCAGTCAGTACCGTGGTCGGGGCAGCGAGCAGTACTTC.

There are many counts of this clonotype. V is TRBV29-1 and J is TRBJ1-1; TRBD1 matches 7 bases. The CDR3 consists of 13 residues. After removal of 4 bases from V and 3 bases from J, the junction contained 5 bases not matched to a gene. CDR1 and CDR2 from the germline V gene are SQVTM and ANQGSEA. DNA of the CDR3: TGCAGCGTTGGAGGGGGCTCGTACACTGAAGCTTTCTTT. Its protein product is CSVGGGSYTEAFF.

CDR3 DNA: TGTGCCAGCAGCCCCGGGACTAGCGGGAGGAACAATGAGCAGTTCTTC. It translates to CASSPGTSGRNNEQFF. The rearrangement joins TRBV9 to TRBJ2-1; 15 bases match TRBD2. CDR3 length equals 16 residues. V was clipped by 4 bases and J by 5 bases; unmatched bases: 4. Germline CDR1 is SGDLS and CDR2 is YYNGEE.

The CDR3 DNA follows: TGTGCCAGCAGCCAGGCGGCAGCGAACACCGGGGAGCTGTTTTTT. Translating it yields CASSQAAANTGELFF. The chain links TRBV6-2 or TRBV6-3 to TRBJ2-2, with D uncertain. Germline CDR1 and CDR2: MNHEY and SVGEGT. There are 15 residues in the CDR3. Trimming removed 6 bases at V and 0 bases at J, with 11 bases between.

This clonotype was observed many times. This chain links TRBV6-2 or TRBV6-3 with TRBJ2-5, with D possibly matching TRBD2 (6 bases). In germline, CDR1 is MNHEY, CDR2 SVGEGT. Trimming left V 4 bases short and J 5 bases short, with 11 bases between. The length of the CDR3 is 13 residues. CDR3 protein: CASSWDWPETQYF. The CDR3 DNA sequence: TGTGCCAGCAGTTGGGACTGGCCGGAGACCCAGTACTTC.

This clonotype appeared many times. The V call is TRBV6-5, the J call TRBJ2-1, with 13 bases fitting TRBD2. Germline V gene data show CDR1 as MNHEY and CDR2 as SVGAGI. J gave up 8 bases and V 6 bases, and 7 bases lay outside the gene matches. This CDR3 region has 15 residues. The DNA for the CDR3 is TGTGCCAGCAGCTACGGGACTAGCGGGACGCATGAGCAGTTCTTC. Its protein is CASSYGTSGTHEQFF.

The chain recombines TRBV11-2 with TRBJ1-3; D remains unclear. CDR1 is SGHAT and CDR2 is FQNNGV in the germline V gene. This CDR3 contains 14 residues. The V and J ends lost 5 bases and 5 bases respectively, with 13 bases between them. The DNA of the CDR3 is TGTGCCAGCAGCCTCACATTTCCCAGAAACACCATATATTTT. It codes for CASSLTFPRNTIYF.

This clonotype was detected only a few times. V is TRBV20-1 and J is TRBJ2-3, with unresolved D. Per germline, CDR1 DFQATT and CDR2 SNEGSKA (reference sequence). The CDR3 has 11 amino acids. V lost 6 bases, J lost 7 bases, and 11 bases lay in between. CDR3 region: CSATPPYTQYF. CDR3 bases: TGCAGTGCGACCCCCCCCTATACGCAGTATTTT.

The table lists this clonotype with many counts. The chain is built from TRBV29-1 and TRBJ2-3, with TRBD2 matching over 16 bases. Germline loops: CDR1 SQVTM, CDR2 ANQGSEA. Trimming removed 7 bases from V and 5 bases from J; junction bases left unmatched: 6. The CDR3 has 15 residues. The CDR3 DNA sequence: TGCAGCGAGGGACTAGCGGGAGGGCGTGGAGATACGCAGTATTTT. Translating gives CSEGLAGGRGDTQYF.

This clonotype was seen repeatedly, ten times or more. The chain employs TRBV12-3 or TRBV12-4 and TRBJ2-7; a weak D match, TRBD2 (6 bases). V was trimmed by 5 bases and J by 2 bases, leaving 10 bases between them. The length of the CDR3 is 13 residues. The CDR3 coding sequence is TGTGCCAGCAGTGGTGGAGGGACCTACGAGCAGTACTTC. It specifies CASSGGGTYEQYF.

This clonotype showed up many times. This chain uses TRBV5-1 with TRBJ1-1, with a weak D call TRBD1 (6 bases). CDR3 size: 15 residues. V was clipped by 0 bases and J by 5 bases, with 14 bases between them. Germline values: CDR1 SGHRS, CDR2 YFSETQ. CDR3 in DNA: TGCGCCAGCAGCTTGGAAGCTGGGGGCGGAACTGAAGCTTTCTTT. Residues: CASSLEAGGGTEAFF. Looking up the rest from reference TRBV5-1 and TRBJ1-1 gives the full variable domain: KAGVTQTPRYLIKTRGQQVTLSCSPISGHRSVSWYQQTPGQGLQFLFEYFSETQRNKGNFPGRFSGRQFSNSRSEMNVSTLELGDSALYLCASSLEAGGGTEAFFGQGTRLTVV.

The rearrangement links TRBV5-1 to TRBJ2-3; 9 nucleotides align to TRBD2. CDR3 size: 16 residues. Trimming at V came to 2 bases and at J to 2 bases, leaving 6 bases not matched to a gene. Germline CDR1 reads SGHRS; CDR2 reads YFSETQ. DNA for the CDR3: TGCGCCAGCAGCTTAGGCGGGGGGGTTATCACAGATACGCAGTATTTT. This translates into CASSLGGGVITDTQYF.

This clonotype was found many times. The chain is built from TRBV20-1 and TRBJ2-5; 7 bases are a match to TRBD2. V lost 6 bases and J lost 5; bases outside the gene matches: 6. The CDR3 totals 12 residues. Germline CDR1 reads DFQATT; CDR2 reads SNEGSKA (reference sequence). CDR3 sequence reads: CSASGLDETQYF. The CDR3 nucleotides read TGCAGTGCGAGCGGACTAGACGAGACCCAGTACTTC.